This TCR beta chain is from a study of response to subunit inactivated influenza vaccine (dated by TCRdb to about 2018). Background on the whole study: The study used deep quantitative T cell receptor repertoire profiling to track responses to a trivalent subunit inactivated influenza vaccine. What the study reported, not specific to this receptor: The authors proposed that each seasonal influenza vaccination may bring in only a limited number of new T cells.

The CDR3 goes from the cysteine to the phenylalanine over 16 residues. Of all the DNA, just the CDR3 is kept, 48 bases in frame from base 1. From a lookup of the germline V gene, CDR1 and CDR2 are SGHDT and YYEEEE. V trim: 4 bases; J trim: 2 bases; unmatched bases: 9. Library preparation used RT-PCR. Sequenced using an Illumina HiSeq 2500. The raw public reads went through TCRdb reprocessing: fastp at Q25, MiXCR clone calling, in-frame beta chains kept. Rows are combined by CDR3 protein, so each entry shows the most common genes and DNA. Recorded for this sample are about half a million distinct CDR3 sequences; about 25% of them occurred a single time. The top ten hold 1.5% to 2% of the sample. To note about this clonotype: This clone's antigen is unknown. No much larger clone exists at a distance of one base, and base qualities are not known.

The TCR originated in a man in his fifties who received an inactivated influenza vaccine. Donor details come from another sample of the same person, matched by shared clones. Sequences were derived from CD4+ T cells sorted from PBMCs, sampled 5 days after vaccination. Here the chain combines TRBV5-6 and TRBJ1-5, with 7 junctional bases fitting TRBD1. The nucleotide sequence reads TGTGCCAGCAGCCCTTACTTCGACAGGGGCAATCAGCCCCAGCATTTT. The resulting protein is CASSPYFDRGNQPQHF.